One and the same sample provided the 2 T cell receptor beta chains below, sequenced in a study of T cell responses to AZD1222 COVID-19 vaccine (dated by TCRdb to the early 2020s). Receptor amplification or capture employed the immunoSEQ multiplex PCR assay. TCRdb took over this immuneACCESS table, retaining in-frame rearrangements with V and J assigned. Such tables are incomplete; in checked studies, under half of the missing clones stem from an unresolved V gene, and the remainder is unexplained. The sample table lists about 120,000 clones, approximately 88% of them with a count of one. Together, the top ten hold roughly 1.5% of the sample. Sample time point, as interpreted from the label and publication: baseline before first vaccination. Sequenced here: peripheral blood, sampled on day 0 of AZD1222 vaccination. Receptors were obtained from an adult in good health.

The V and J genes are TRBV19 and TRBJ1-2; 10 bases line up with TRBD1. Germline lookup yields CDR1 LNHDA and CDR2 SQIVND (reference sequence). The trim removed 1 base at V and 5 bases at J, leaving 10 bases unmatched. CDR3 length: 17 residues. This CDR3 is CASSIVPTGTGDYGYTF. CDR3 bases: TGTGCCAGTAGTATAGTCCCTACCGGGACAGGGGATTATGGCTACACCTTC. Using reference TRBV19 and TRBJ1-2 for the parts outside the CDR3, the full variable domain is DGGITQSPKYLFRKEGQNVTLSCEQNLNHDAMYWYRQDPGQGLRLIYYSQIVNDFQKGDIAEGYSVSREKKESFPLTVTSAQKNPTAFYLCASSIVPTGTGDYGYTFGSGTRLTVV.

The V gene is TRBV27, the J gene TRBJ2-7; TRBD2 is a possible D gene (5 bases). V lost 5 bases and J 2 bases, leaving 10 bases between the germline ends. Germline CDR1 MNHEY, CDR2 SMNVEV (reference sequence). CDR3 size: 13 residues. The CDR3 loop reads CASSGAATYEQYF. The CDR3 nucleotides read TGTGCCAGCAGTGGAGCGGCAACCTACGAGCAGTACTTC.